One and the same sample provided the 26 T cell receptor beta chains below, sequenced in a study of brain T cells in children with intractable seizures. The table came from immunoSEQ multiplex PCR; TCRdb's copy has only in-frame clones and leaves some out. The sample has about 340,000 clones, roughly 92% seen once; the top ten hold 5.7%. The sample's time point: blood from clinic visit 5 months post-surgery; TSC patient then seizure free. The sequences come from peripheral blood, collected around 5 months after surgery. These receptors came from a boy under three years old with tuberous sclerosis and intractable seizures.

The CDR3 spells CASSVRLAGYEQYF. Written as DNA, the CDR3 is TGTGCCAGCAGTGTCAGACTAGCGGGATACGAGCAGTACTTC. J is TRBJ2-7 and V is TRBV2, with TRBD2 identical over 11 bases. Per germline, CDR1 SNHLY and CDR2 FYNNEI. The CDR3 is 14 residues long. With 4 bases clipped from V and 4 bases from J, the junction kept 3 bases outside the gene matches.

This chain connects TRBV10-3 to TRBJ2-7; D tentatively fits TRBD1 or TRBD2 (5 bases each). Germline V gives CDR1 ENHRY, CDR2 SYGVKD. Trimming left V 6 bases short and J 4 bases short, with 16 bases between. The CDR3 extends over 14 amino acids. Here the CDR3 reads CAIRENRDGYEQYF. The CDR3 DNA follows: TGTGCCATCAGAGAGAACCGGGACGGTTACGAGCAGTACTTC.

The V gene is TRBV5-5, the J gene TRBJ1-2; D perhaps matches TRBD1 (5 bases). Deletions cut 2 bases from V and 2 bases from J, with 7 bases between. This CDR3 region has 13 residues. Germline CDR1 SGHKS, CDR2 YYEKEE (reference sequence). This chain's CDR3 is CASSFGDNYGYTF. DNA of the CDR3: TGTGCCAGCAGCTTCGGGGACAACTATGGCTACACCTTC.

In nucleotides, the CDR3 is TGTGCCAGCAGTGATCTCGGAGCTGAAGCTTTCTTT. It yields the protein CASSDLGAEAFF. The chain combines TRBV25-1 with TRBJ1-1; D unresolved. The CDR3 length is 12 residues. V gave up 3 bases and J gave up 6 bases, with 8 bases separating them. Germline V gene data show CDR1 as MGHDK and CDR2 as SYGVNS.

The rearrangement joins TRBV4-2 to TRBJ2-2; D is undetermined. The length of the CDR3 is 15 residues. CDR1 is LGHNA, CDR2 YNFKEQ, per germline. Trimming shortened V by 0 bases and J by 3 bases, and 8 bases separated the two germline ends. The CDR3 reads CASSQEGLYTGELFF. In DNA, the CDR3 is TGTGCCAGCAGCCAAGAAGGCTTATACACCGGGGAGCTGTTTTTT.

This chain uses TRBV30 with TRBJ2-3; D perhaps matches TRBD2 (6 bases). This CDR3 contains 14 residues. CDR1 is GTSNPN, CDR2 SVGIG, per germline (reference sequence). The V gene lost 2 bases and the J gene lost 0 bases, with 9 bases spanning the gap. CDR3 amino acids: CAWSLRGSTDTQYF. CDR3 DNA sequence: TGTGCCTGGAGTCTCCGGGGGAGCACAGATACGCAGTATTTT.

The chain couples TRBV5-1 to TRBJ2-1; D is perhaps TRBD1 (5 bases). Germline loops: CDR1 SGHRS, CDR2 YFSETQ. The CDR3 totals 14 residues. Trimming pared 5 bases from V and 6 bases from J, leaving 15 bases between. The CDR3 is CASSYDRGSNEQFF. CDR3 DNA: TGCGCCAGCAGTTACGACAGAGGTAGCAATGAGCAGTTCTTC.

The V call is TRBV29-1, the J call TRBJ2-3; D unresolved. There are 13 residues in the CDR3. Germline lookup yields CDR1 SQVTM and CDR2 ANQGSEA. V lost 6 bases and J 0 bases, leaving 10 bases between the germline ends. CDR3: CSVNIPSTDTQYF. The CDR3 region has the DNA TGCAGCGTCAACATACCTAGCACAGATACGCAGTATTTT.

The J gene is TRBJ2-1, the V gene TRBV5-6, with D tentatively TRBD2 (6 bases). The V and J ends lost 1 base and 6 bases respectively, with 14 bases between them. Looked up from germline, CDR1 is SGHDT and CDR2 is YYEEEE. The CDR3 extends over 15 amino acids. CDR3 sequence reads: CASSLSLGSGNEQFF. CDR3 sequence (DNA): TGTGCCAGCAGCTTGAGTCTCGGGAGTGGCAATGAGCAGTTCTTC.

The V call is TRBV7-3, the J call TRBJ1-1; tentatively, D is TRBD1 (6 bases). The CDR3 runs 14 residues. Germline V CDR1 and CDR2: SGHTA, FQGTGA. V lost 2 bases to trimming and J lost 2 bases, with 9 bases between them. The CDR3 sequence is CASSLLQGNTEAFF. CDR3 nucleotide sequence: TGTGCCAGCAGCTTATTACAGGGTAACACTGAAGCTTTCTTT.

CDR3 protein: CASSYSPATKDTEAFF. CDR3 DNA sequence: TGTGCCAGCAGTTACTCACCGGCGACAAAAGACACTGAAGCTTTCTTT. V and J are TRBV6-2 or TRBV6-3 and TRBJ1-1; D gene unclear. This CDR3 has 16 amino acids. CDR1 is MNHEY and CDR2 is SVGEGT in the germline V gene. Trimming pared 0 bases from V and 3 bases from J, leaving 14 bases between.

The rearrangement uses TRBV3-1 (or the pseudogene TRBV3-2) and TRBJ2-1; 9 bases line up with TRBD1. The V gene's germline CDR1 is LGHDT and CDR2 YNNKEL (reference sequence). The length of the CDR3 is 15 residues. V was clipped by 9 bases and J by 0 bases; unmatched bases: 6. The CDR3 region is CASGTGFGSYNEQFF. CDR3 nucleotide sequence: TGTGCCAGTGGGACAGGGTTTGGCTCCTACAATGAGCAGTTCTTC.

This chain joins TRBV10-3 and TRBJ1-1; 8 positions agree with TRBD1. Per the germline V gene, CDR1 is ENHRY and CDR2 is SYGVKD. V dropped 1 base and J dropped 7; count of bases not matched to a gene: 5. This CDR3 is built from 14 residues. CDR3 sequence: CAISELGQEDEAFF. DNA of the CDR3: TGTGCCATCAGTGAGTTGGGACAGGAGGATGAAGCTTTCTTT.

V is TRBV7-9 and J is TRBJ2-5; 9 bases agree with TRBD2. V lost 1 base, J lost 4 bases, and 7 bases stayed unmatched. From germline, CDR1 is SEHNR and CDR2 FQNEAQ (reference sequence). This CDR3 region has 16 residues. The DNA for the CDR3 is TGTGCCAGCAGCTTAGACTGGCTAGCGGGAATAGAGACCCAGTACTTC. Protein sequence: CASSLDWLAGIETQYF.

CDR3 in DNA: TGTGCCTGGAGTGCAGGACAGGGGGATTGGGAGCTGTTTTTT. It encodes CAWSAGQGDWELFF. The chain couples TRBV30 to TRBJ2-2; the match to TRBD1 covers 10 bases. J lost 9 bases, V lost 1 base, and 5 bases had no gene match. From germline, CDR1 is GTSNPN and CDR2 SVGIG (reference sequence). This CDR3 contains 14 residues. The entire variable domain, with the rest obtained from reference TRBV30 and TRBJ2-2, is as follows: SQTIHQWPATLVQPVGSPLSLECTVEGTSNPNLYWYRQAAGRGLQLLFYSVGIGQISSEVPQNLSASRPQDRQFILSSKKLLLSDSGFYLCAWSAGQGDWELFFGEGSRLTVL.

This clone was observed a few times. The chain couples TRBV3-1 (or the pseudogene TRBV3-2) to TRBJ2-2; possibly TRBD2 for D (6 bases). This CDR3 is 16 amino acids long. The ends were cut back, 0 bases at V and 5 bases at J, with 13 bases in the middle. Germline CDR1 reads LGHDT; CDR2 reads YNNKEL (reference sequence). The CDR3 DNA reads TGTGCCAGCAGCCAAGATCCCGGGAGCCTGACCGGGGAGCTGTTTTTT. This codes for CASSQDPGSLTGELFF.

The rearrangement links TRBV2 to TRBJ2-1; D may be TRBD2 (5 bases). This CDR3 is 14 amino acids long. From germline, CDR1 is SNHLY and CDR2 FYNNEI. Between the trimmed V and J ends, which lost 4 bases and 6 bases, there was a span of 13 bases. CDR3 sequence (DNA): TGTGCCAGCAGTGCGTCGGGGTCGGTCAATGAGCAGTTCTTC. Its translation is CASSASGSVNEQFF.

This sequence joins TRBV27 and TRBJ2-1, with D tentatively TRBD1 or TRBD2 (5 bases each). There are 13 residues in the CDR3. The V end was cut by 10 bases, the J end by 9 bases, with 19 bases between. From germline, CDR1 is MNHEY and CDR2 SMNVEV (reference sequence). CDR3 nucleotide sequence: TGTGCCACCCGTGACGCAGGGAGCGGTGAGCAGTTCTTC. The encoded protein is CATRDAGSGEQFF.

The rearrangement links TRBV7-2 to TRBJ2-5; 11 bases are shared with TRBD2. Germline V gene lookup returns CDR1 SGHTA and CDR2 FQGNSA. This CDR3 comprises 14 residues. V was pared by 6 bases and J by 6 bases, with 6 bases of the junction left unmatched. The CDR3 is CASSSGGALKTQYF. CDR3 DNA: TGTGCCAGCAGTAGCGGGGGGGCCTTGAAGACCCAGTACTTC.

The rearrangement joins TRBV2 to TRBJ2-5, with D tentatively TRBD2 (5 bases). The CDR3 consists of 12 residues. Trimming stripped 4 bases from V and 10 bases from J, with 13 bases between. Looked up from germline, CDR1 is SNHLY and CDR2 is FYNNEI. The CDR3 DNA reads TGTGCCAGCAGTGGCCCTATGGGAGACCAGTACTTC. Its translation: CASSGPMGDQYF.

The gene calls are TRBV15 and TRBJ2-7, with D unresolved. Germline V gene data show CDR1 as LNHNV and CDR2 as YYDKDF (reference sequence). V was clipped by 0 bases and J by 5 bases, with 5 bases between them. The CDR3 has 12 residues. This chain's CDR3 is CATSRDSNEQYF. The CDR3 nucleotides are TGTGCCACCAGCAGAGATAGTAACGAGCAGTACTTC.

The chain carries TRBV6-5 and TRBJ2-7; D might be TRBD1 (6 bases). The germline CDR1 and CDR2 sequences are MNHEY and SVGAGI. The V gene lost 6 bases and the J gene lost 7 bases, with 13 bases spanning the gap. This CDR3 has 12 residues. CDR3 nucleotides: TGTGCCAGCAGCCATACAGGGTTTGAGCAGTACTTC. Its protein is CASSHTGFEQYF.

The chain couples TRBV19 to TRBJ1-1; D ambiguous. V lost 0 bases and J lost 6, with 14 bases in between. Germline V gene data show CDR1 as LNHDA and CDR2 as SQIVND (reference sequence). The CDR3 loop spans 15 amino acids. The CDR3 loop reads CASSIDRMGMAEAFF. The CDR3 coding sequence is TGTGCCAGTAGTATAGATCGTATGGGGATGGCTGAAGCTTTCTTT.

The chain links TRBV7-9 to TRBJ2-7, with 8 bases aligning to TRBD1. This CDR3 has 16 amino acids. Germline CDR1 is SEHNR and CDR2 is FQNEAQ (reference sequence). The trim removed 2 bases at V and 3 bases at J, leaving 9 bases unmatched. CDR3 DNA: TGTGCCAGCAGCTTAACCCGACAGGGGTATCTCTACGAGCAGTACTTC. This codes for CASSLTRQGYLYEQYF. Drawing the rest from reference TRBV7-9 and TRBJ2-7, the complete variable domain is DTGVSQNPRHKITKRGQNVTFRCDPISEHNRLYWYRQTLGQGPEFLTYFQNEAQLEKSRLLSDRFSAERPKGSFSTLEIQRTEQGDSAMYLCASSLTRQGYLYEQYFGPGTRLTVT.

The chain carries TRBV3-1 (or the pseudogene TRBV3-2) and TRBJ2-2, with D possibly TRBD2 on 5 matching bases. The CDR3 totals 18 residues. Germline lookup yields CDR1 LGHDT and CDR2 YNNKEL (reference sequence). V was pared by 2 bases and J by 4 bases, with 20 bases between. The CDR3 here is CASSQKAKLVVGTGELFF. The CDR3 coding sequence is TGTGCCAGCAGCCAAAAAGCGAAACTAGTGGTCGGCACCGGGGAGCTGTTTTTT.

V and J are TRBV7-2 and TRBJ1-2; a possible D gene is TRBD1 (5 bases). V was trimmed by 2 bases and J by 4 bases, leaving 17 bases between them. CDR3 length: 16 residues. Germline V gene sequence: CDR1 SGHTA, CDR2 FQGNSA. The CDR3 DNA reads as TGTGCCAGCAGCTTAAATCCCCCAGGGATGAGCTATGGCTACACCTTC. It yields the protein CASSLNPPGMSYGYTF.